This is a list of T cell receptor beta chains from one sample in a study of vaccination and CD4 T cells after COVID-19. Their antigens are not known. Each CDR3 protein gets one entry after TCRdb re-called the PCR reads with MiXCR. The data contain 13,000 or so distinct CDR3 sequences, under 55% of them seen just once; the ten biggest clones take up roughly 12%. The material sequenced was CD4+ T cells from blood, cultured in vitro. Receptors were obtained from a human donor who had recovered from COVID-19. CDR3s include the opening cysteine and the closing phenylalanine or tryptophan. Each record gives: clone size, D gene, V gene, J gene, CDR3 DNA, CDR3 protein. The D gene is left open where the match is weak. Clone size appears in some rows only: once, few, many, or a class for an expanded clone.

>.|.|TRBV7-9|TRBJ1-3
TGTGCCAGCAGCTTCCGGACAGTGTCTGGAAACACCATATATTTT
CASSFRTVSGNTIYF
>.|.|TRBV5-4|TRBJ1-6
TGTGCCAGCAGCTCAGATCAGGGATTCGCCTATAATTCACCCCTCCACTTT
CASSSDQGFAYNSPLHF
>few|.|TRBV27|TRBJ1-2
TGTGCCAGCAGTCCACAAACCCGGGATAAAAGGGTCTATGGCTACACCTTC
CASSPQTRDKRVYGYTF
>.|TRBD1|TRBV7-2|TRBJ1-1
TGTGCCAGCAGCTTATATGGGGCTCAACAGGGGGCGAACACTGAAGCTTTCTTT
CASSLYGAQQGANTEAFF
>few|.|TRBV10-3|TRBJ1-6
TGTGCCATCAGTGACCCCGTTGGCTCCTATAATTCACCCCTCCACTTT
CAISDPVGSYNSPLHF
>.|TRBD2|TRBV12-3/TRBV12-4|TRBJ2-3
TGTGCCAGCAGTCCCCTTGCGGGGGTTCCCCTCAGCACAGATACGCAGTATTTT
CASSPLAGVPLSTDTQYF
>few|.|TRBV12-3/TRBV12-4|TRBJ1-1
TGTGCCAGCAGTGAGAACACTGAAGCTTTCTTT
CASSENTEAFF
>.|TRBD1|TRBV6-1|TRBJ1-6
TGTGCCAGCAGGGAGAATGACAGGGTAACCAATTCACCCCTCCACTTT
CASRENDRVTNSPLHF
>.|.|TRBV15|TRBJ1-5
TGTGCCACCAGCAGAGGGGGACAGCCCCAGCATTTT
CATSRGGQPQHF
>few|TRBD1|TRBV6-1|TRBJ2-7
TGTGCCACCATCACCCAAGACAGGGGGCTGAACGAGCAGTACTTC
CATITQDRGLNEQYF
>few|.|TRBV6-2/TRBV6-3|TRBJ1-1
TGTGCCAGCAAGCCACAGGTGAACACTGAAGCTTTCTTT
CASKPQVNTEAFF